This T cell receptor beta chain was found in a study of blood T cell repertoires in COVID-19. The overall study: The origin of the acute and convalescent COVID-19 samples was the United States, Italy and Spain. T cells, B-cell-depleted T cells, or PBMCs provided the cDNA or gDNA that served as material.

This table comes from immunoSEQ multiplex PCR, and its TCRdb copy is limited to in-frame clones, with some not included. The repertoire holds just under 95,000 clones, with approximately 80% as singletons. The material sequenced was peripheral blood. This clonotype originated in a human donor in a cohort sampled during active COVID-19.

The DNA for the CDR3 is TGCGCCAGCAGCGCTAGGGGGGGCTATGGCTACACCTTC. Translating it yields CASSARGGYGYTF. This chain uses TRBV5-1 with TRBJ1-2; perhaps TRBD1 as D (6 bases). The CDR3 has 13 residues. The germline gives CDR1 SGHRS, CDR2 YFSETQ. Trimming pared 4 bases from V and 4 bases from J, leaving 11 bases between.